This TCR beta chain was obtained from a study of blood T cells in healthy people across ages. Study as a whole: Per two T cells, about one barcoded beta molecule was captured through template switching.

Healthy individuals of Caucasian origin from Russia, aged about 6 to 100, served as donors. As regards this clonotype: Its target is not known.

A second PCR of 7 to 11 cycles used a sample-barcoded 5' primer and a J-beta primer mix. Each CDR3 protein gets one entry after TCRdb re-called the 5' RACE reads with MiXCR. The sample yields roughly 1,500,000 distinct CDR3 sequences, roughly 45% seen once. The germline gives CDR1 SGHRS, CDR2 YFSETQ. The CDR3 length is 12 residues. V was shortened by 4 bases and J by 11 bases, with 15 bases between the two germline ends. Study findings and constraints: Changes seen in expanded clonotypes were possibly confounded by donor CMV status left unknown. Strong correlation linked observed beta diversity and percent naive T cells.

Specimen: blood. The clonotype comes from a woman aged 18-29 years in good health. The chain uses TRBV5-1 and TRBJ2-5; D not resolved. The DNA for the CDR3 is TGCGCCAGCAGCACTCTCAATGGTGAGCAGTACTTC. As protein: CASSTLNGEQYF.